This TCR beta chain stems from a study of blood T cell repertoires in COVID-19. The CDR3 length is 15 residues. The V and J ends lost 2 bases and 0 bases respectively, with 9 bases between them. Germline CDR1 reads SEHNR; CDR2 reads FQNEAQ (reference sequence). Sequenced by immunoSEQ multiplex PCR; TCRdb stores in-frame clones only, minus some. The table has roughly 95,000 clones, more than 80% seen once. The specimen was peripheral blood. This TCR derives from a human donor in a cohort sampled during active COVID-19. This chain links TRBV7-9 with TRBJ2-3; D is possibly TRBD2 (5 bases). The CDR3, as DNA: TGTGCCAGCAGCTTAAGGCGGGTTAGCACAGATACGCAGTATTTT. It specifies CASSLRRVSTDTQYF.